The rows below give T cell receptor beta chains drawn from one sample of a study of metastatic and nonmetastatic thyroid tumors. MiXCR re-clonotyped the PCR reads for TCRdb. The table records 11,000 to 15,000 clones, 25% to 35% of them present only once. Sequenced sample: tumor tissue. The receptor source for this set is a female donor with papillary thyroid cancer or a benign thyroid nodule (not recorded which). Some clones in this sample may be carry-over from other donors' samples. CDR3s include the opening cysteine and the closing phenylalanine or tryptophan. Fields, in order: CDR3 DNA, CDR3 protein, clone size, D gene, J gene, V gene. D genes are given only for firm matches. Clone size is stated in some rows and not others, as once, few, many or a class when expanded.

DNA: TGTGCCAGCAGTGAGGAGCTGGGGTCTAGCGGGGGGCTGTTTTTT; CDR3: CASSEELGSSGGLFF; size: NA; D: TRBD2; J: TRBJ2-2; V: TRBV6-1
DNA: TGTGCCTGGAGTGTCGACAGCTTATACTATGGCTACACCTTC; CDR3: CAWSVDSLYYGYTF; size: NA; D: NA; J: TRBJ1-2; V: TRBV30
DNA: TGTGCCAGCATTAGTAGCAGGGGAAGGAGGTCCGGCGAGCAGTACTTC; CDR3: CASISSRGRRSGEQYF; size: NA; D: NA; J: TRBJ2-7; V: TRBV28
DNA: TGTGCCACCAGCAGAGAAAGCCGGGACGGGGTAATTACTGAGCAGTCCTTC; CDR3: CATSRESRDGVITEQSF; size: NA; D: NA; J: TRBJ2-1; V: TRBV15
DNA: TGTGCCAGCAGAGGCGGACTAGCGGGGGGGTCTGATACGCAGTATTTT; CDR3: CASRGGLAGGSDTQYF; size: many; D: TRBD2; J: TRBJ2-3; V: TRBV6-1
DNA: TGTGCCATCAGTGAATCCGCCCCAAGTATCAACACTGAAGCTTTCTTT; CDR3: CAISESAPSINTEAFF; size: many; D: NA; J: TRBJ1-1; V: TRBV10-3
DNA: TGTGCCTGGAGTGTACCGAATAGGGGGAGGACCTACAATGAGCAGTTCTTC; CDR3: CAWSVPNRGRTYNEQFF; size: NA; D: NA; J: TRBJ2-1; V: TRBV30
DNA: TGCAGTGCTAGAGATCCCGGGACAGGGGCCTATGGCTACACCTTC; CDR3: CSARDPGTGAYGYTF; size: NA; D: TRBD1; J: TRBJ1-2; V: TRBV20-1
DNA: TGTGCCAGCAGTTCCTGGACTAGCGGGATCGTAGATACGCAGTATTTT; CDR3: CASSSWTSGIVDTQYF; size: few; D: TRBD2; J: TRBJ2-3; V: TRBV28
DNA: TGCGCCAGCAGCCAAGAGGGGGGGGGGAGACCCCAGCATTTT; CDR3: CASSQEGGGRPQHF; size: many; D: NA; J: TRBJ1-5; V: TRBV4-1
DNA: TGTGCCAGCAGATTGGACGGCCCCCGCCACGAGCAGTACTTC; CDR3: CASRLDGPRHEQYF; size: NA; D: NA; J: TRBJ2-7; V: TRBV12-3/TRBV12-4
DNA: TGTGCCAGCAGTTTAACGGTTACACCCCTCCACTTT; CDR3: CASSLTVTPLHF; size: few; D: NA; J: TRBJ1-6; V: TRBV12-3/TRBV12-4
DNA: TGCGCCAGCAGCTTGGGCAGAACTGTTTATGGCTACACCTTC; CDR3: CASSLGRTVYGYTF; size: NA; D: NA; J: TRBJ1-2; V: TRBV5-1
DNA: TGTGCCAGCAGTTTAACAGGGGGGATCCCTGGAAACACCATATATTTT; CDR3: CASSLTGGIPGNTIYF; size: NA; D: TRBD1; J: TRBJ1-3; V: TRBV6-5
DNA: TGTGCCAGCAGCCAAGAAGGGGACAGGGTAAACACTGAAGCTTTCTTT; CDR3: CASSQEGDRVNTEAFF; size: many; D: TRBD1; J: TRBJ1-1; V: TRBV4-2
DNA: TGTGCCAGCAGCTTAGGGGACAGGGGAGGTGAAAAACTGTTTTTT; CDR3: CASSLGDRGGEKLFF; size: NA; D: TRBD1; J: TRBJ1-4; V: TRBV7-9
DNA: TGCGCCAGCAGCCGCGTCTTCGGGATGGATACGCAGTATTTT; CDR3: CASSRVFGMDTQYF; size: NA; D: NA; J: TRBJ2-3; V: TRBV7-2